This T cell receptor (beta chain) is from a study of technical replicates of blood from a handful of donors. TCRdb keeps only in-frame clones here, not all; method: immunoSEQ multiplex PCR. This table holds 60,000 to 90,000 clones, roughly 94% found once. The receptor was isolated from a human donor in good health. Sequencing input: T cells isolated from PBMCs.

DNA of the CDR3: TGCGCCAGCGCCACCGGCGGGGGGGGGAACACCGGGGAGCTGTTTTTT. Amino acids: CASATGGGGNTGELFF. The chain couples TRBV5-1 to TRBJ2-2; 9 bases line up with TRBD2. V lost 7 bases to trimming and J lost 1 base; unmatched junction nucleotides: 8. This CDR3 contains 16 residues. CDR1 SGHRS and CDR2 YFSETQ come from the germline V gene.